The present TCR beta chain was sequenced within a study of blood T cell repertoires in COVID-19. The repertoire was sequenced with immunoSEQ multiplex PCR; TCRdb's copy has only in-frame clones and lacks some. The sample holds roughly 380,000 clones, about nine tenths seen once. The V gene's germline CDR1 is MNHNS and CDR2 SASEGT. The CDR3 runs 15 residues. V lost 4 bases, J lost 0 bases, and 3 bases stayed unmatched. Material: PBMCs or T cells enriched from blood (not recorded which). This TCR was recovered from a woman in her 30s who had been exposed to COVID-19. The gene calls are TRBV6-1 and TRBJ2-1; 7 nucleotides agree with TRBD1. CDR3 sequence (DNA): TGTGCCAGCAGTGCCCCAGGGGGCTCCTACAATGAGCAGTTCTTC. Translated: CASSAPGGSYNEQFF.